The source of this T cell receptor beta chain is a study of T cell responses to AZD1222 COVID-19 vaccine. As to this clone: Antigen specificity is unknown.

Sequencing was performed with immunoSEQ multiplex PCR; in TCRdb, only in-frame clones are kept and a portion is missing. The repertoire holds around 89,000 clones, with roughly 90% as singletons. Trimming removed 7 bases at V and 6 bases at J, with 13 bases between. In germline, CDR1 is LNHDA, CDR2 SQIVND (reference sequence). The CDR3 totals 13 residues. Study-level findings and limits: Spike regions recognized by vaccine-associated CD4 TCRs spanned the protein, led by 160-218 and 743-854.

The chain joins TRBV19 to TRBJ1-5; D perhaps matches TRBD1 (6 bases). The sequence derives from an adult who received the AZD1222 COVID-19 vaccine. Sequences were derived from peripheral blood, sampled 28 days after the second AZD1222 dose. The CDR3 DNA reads TGTGCCAGTACCCCCGGGGGGCGTCAGCCCCAGCATTTT. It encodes CASTPGGRQPQHF.